This entry concerns a single T cell receptor beta chain. The antigen remains undetermined. These data originate in a study of T-cell memory formation after mild COVID-19. Study context: TCR clusters showed largely donor specificity.

Study-wide findings and caveats: CD4+ bias marked clones expanding day 15 to 37, unlike balanced contracting clones. Those CD4+ clones that contracted were mainly in CM and EM (CD8+ ones in EMRA).

The V end lost 4 bases, the J end lost 3 bases, and 19 bases lay between the germline ends. This CDR3 has 17 amino acids. In germline, CDR1 is SGHNT, CDR2 YENEEA. 5'RACE with constant-segment primers yielded barcoded, UMI-tagged TCR alpha and TCR beta cDNA libraries. TCRdb independently ran MiXCR on the 5' RACE reads; one entry per CDR3 protein. Among approximately 210,000 distinct CDR3 sequences listed, around 20% were seen once. The rearrangement uses TRBV11-3 and TRBJ2-1; D is ambiguous. This TCR came from an adult woman who had mild COVID-19 (a few samples of this study predate the infection). Cell type and time point are not known. Sequenced material: PBMCs or a T cell subset sorted from them (not recorded which). The CDR3 bases are TGTGCCAGCAGCTGGAGAAGCCGCCAACCCCTCTACAATGAGCAGTTCTTC. Amino acid sequence: CASSWRSRQPLYNEQFF.